This is a list of T cell receptor beta chains from one sample in a study of T cells in Graves' hyperthyroidism and ophthalmopathy. TCRdb recomputed calls from the multiplex PCR reads with MiXCR, one row per CDR3 protein. The table lists over 500,000 distinct CDR3 sequences, about 15% of them singletons. Sequenced sample: blood. These receptor sequences come from a woman between 35 and 50 years old with Graves' hyperthyroidism. Each CDR3 is given with its conserved first and last residue. D genes are given only for firm matches. A row's size may be missing; if present it is once, few, many or a size class.

clone size: few
D gene: -
V gene: TRBV12-3/TRBV12-4
J gene: TRBJ1-5
CDR3 DNA: TGTGCCAGCAGTTTTGACAGACGAAATCAGCCCCAGCATTTT
CDR3 protein: CASSFDRRNQPQHF

clone size: -
D gene: -
V gene: TRBV14
J gene: TRBJ2-1
CDR3 DNA: TGTGCCAGCACCGGGACCTCATACAATGAGCAGTTCTTC
CDR3 protein: CASTGTSYNEQFF

clone size: -
D gene: -
V gene: TRBV12-3/TRBV12-4
J gene: TRBJ2-1
CDR3 DNA: TGTGCCAGCAGTCGTACCGGGGGCGGACCCTACAATGAGCAGTTCTTC
CDR3 protein: CASSRTGGGPYNEQFF

clone size: many
D gene: TRBD2
V gene: TRBV7-8
J gene: TRBJ2-7
CDR3 DNA: TGTGCCAGCAGCTACCCCCTTAGCAGCGGGGGCTCCTACGAGCAGTACTTC
CDR3 protein: CASSYPLSSGGSYEQYF

clone size: many
D gene: TRBD1
V gene: TRBV7-9
J gene: TRBJ2-1
CDR3 DNA: TGTGCCAGCAGCACTAAGGGGGGGGACAGGGGGAGAGATGAGCAGTTCTTC
CDR3 protein: CASSTKGGDRGRDEQFF

clone size: many
D gene: -
V gene: TRBV7-8
J gene: TRBJ2-1
CDR3 DNA: TGTGCCAGCAGCCCCCTTGCGGCTACTTACAATGAGCAGTTCTTC
CDR3 protein: CASSPLAATYNEQFF

clone size: few
D gene: -
V gene: TRBV19
J gene: TRBJ2-2
CDR3 DNA: TGTGCCAGTAGTATGGTCGGGACCACGAACACCGGGGAGCTGTTTTTT
CDR3 protein: CASSMVGTTNTGELFF

clone size: -
D gene: -
V gene: TRBV19
J gene: TRBJ2-7
CDR3 DNA: TGTGCCAGTAGGTTCGAGAGCAGCTTCTCCTACGAGCAGTACTTC
CDR3 protein: CASRFESSFSYEQYF

clone size: many
D gene: -
V gene: TRBV20-1
J gene: TRBJ2-7
CDR3 DNA: TGCAGTGCTGAAAATACAGGGCGTGTCTACGAGCAGTACTTC
CDR3 protein: CSAENTGRVYEQYF

clone size: -
D gene: -
V gene: TRBV12-3/TRBV12-4
J gene: TRBJ1-3
CDR3 DNA: TGTGCCAGCAGCCCCACGGGGCAGGGGACTGGAAACACCATATATTTT
CDR3 protein: CASSPTGQGTGNTIYF

clone size: many
D gene: TRBD2
V gene: TRBV28
J gene: TRBJ2-1
CDR3 DNA: TGTGCCAGCAGTTTCCTTAGCGGGTATTCCTACAATGAGCAGTTCTTC
CDR3 protein: CASSFLSGYSYNEQFF

clone size: many
D gene: TRBD2
V gene: TRBV2
J gene: TRBJ2-7
CDR3 DNA: TGTGCCAGCAGGACCGGGACTAGCGAGTTCGAGCAGTACTTC
CDR3 protein: CASRTGTSEFEQYF

clone size: -
D gene: -
V gene: TRBV6-5
J gene: TRBJ2-1
CDR3 DNA: TGTGCCAGCAATTCTCCTATGACGGCGGGACCTTACAATGAGCAGTTCTTC
CDR3 protein: CASNSPMTAGPYNEQFF

clone size: many
D gene: -
V gene: TRBV5-1
J gene: TRBJ2-3
CDR3 DNA: TGCGCCAGCAGCTTGGCGTTGGATACGCAGTATTTT
CDR3 protein: CASSLALDTQYF

clone size: few
D gene: -
V gene: TRBV7-6
J gene: TRBJ2-6
CDR3 DNA: TGTGCCAGCAGCTTAGTGGCGCAGACTGGGGCCAACGTCCTGACTTTC
CDR3 protein: CASSLVAQTGANVLTF

clone size: many
D gene: -
V gene: TRBV14
J gene: TRBJ2-5
CDR3 DNA: TGTGCCAGCAGCCAGTCATACAGGCGGGAGACCCAGTACTTC
CDR3 protein: CASSQSYRRETQYF

clone size: many
D gene: -
V gene: TRBV12-3/TRBV12-4
J gene: TRBJ1-1
CDR3 DNA: TGTGCCAGCAGTTTCCTCGGGGAGGCTTTCTTT
CDR3 protein: CASSFLGEAFF

clone size: few
D gene: -
V gene: TRBV29-1
J gene: TRBJ1-2
CDR3 DNA: TGCAGCGTTGAAGAGGTTAGGAGTGGCTATGGCTACACCTTC
CDR3 protein: CSVEEVRSGYGYTF

clone size: once
D gene: TRBD1
V gene: TRBV4-1
J gene: TRBJ2-2
CDR3 DNA: TGCGCCAGCAGCAAGGACAGGGTGGACGGGGAGCTGTTTTTT
CDR3 protein: CASSKDRVDGELFF

clone size: many
D gene: TRBD2
V gene: TRBV5-1
J gene: TRBJ2-1
CDR3 DNA: TGCGCCAGCAGCCTGTGGACTAGCAGCCGCTCCTACAATGAGCAGTTCTTC
CDR3 protein: CASSLWTSSRSYNEQFF